These 9 T cell receptor beta chains originate from one sample sequenced in a study of blood T cells in healthy people across ages. A second PCR of 7 to 11 cycles used a sample-barcoded 5' primer and a J-beta primer mix. MiXCR was run by TCRdb on the 5' RACE reads, yielding one entry per CDR3 protein. The sample yields around 1.5 million distinct CDR3 sequences, around 36% seen once. Sequencing used blood. All receptors come from a woman aged 30 to 39 in good health.

This clonotype appeared a few times. This chain joins TRBV5-1 and TRBJ2-6; D unresolved. The CDR3 totals 16 residues. Germline values: CDR1 SGHRS, CDR2 YFSETQ. Trimming took off 0 bases at V and 0 bases at J, with 7 bases between the two ends. The CDR3 protein is CASSLGLASGANVLTF. CDR3 coding DNA: TGCGCCAGCAGCTTGGGATTGGCCTCTGGGGCCAACGTCCTGACTTTC.

The chain employs TRBV20-1 and TRBJ2-2; D may be TRBD2 (6 bases). This CDR3 has 15 residues. Looked up from germline, CDR1 is DFQATT and CDR2 is SNEGSKA (reference sequence). The germline V and J ends were trimmed by 8 bases and 4 bases, with 20 bases remaining between them. Here the CDR3 reads CSTTLRRGGTGELFF. The CDR3 coding sequence is TGCAGTACTACCCTGAGGAGGGGCGGCACCGGGGAGCTGTTTTTT.

Details on this clonotype: This sequence may be a read error, since a much larger clone differs from it by one base. The gene calls are TRBV4-1 and TRBJ2-1, with 8 positions matching TRBD1. V lost 6 bases to trimming and J lost 6 bases; unmatched junction nucleotides: 13. The CDR3 is made up of 16 amino acids. Germline lookup yields CDR1 MGHRA and CDR2 YSYEKL. The CDR3: CASRLHAGQGFNEQFF. In nucleotides, the CDR3 is TGCGCCAGCAGGCTACATGCAGGACAGGGTTTCAATGAGCAGTTCTTC.

V and J are TRBV7-2 and TRBJ2-5, with a possible D match to TRBD2 (6 bases). Per germline, CDR1 SGHTA and CDR2 FQGNSA. This CDR3 is 17 amino acids long. V dropped 0 bases and J dropped 3 bases, with 17 bases sitting between them. The CDR3 sequence: CASSLAAPTSQEETQYF. CDR3 coding DNA: TGTGCCAGCAGCTTAGCTGCGCCGACTAGTCAGGAAGAGACCCAGTACTTC.

This clonotype occurred a few times. This chain joins TRBV6-6 and TRBJ1-5; D gene uncertain. Germline V gene lookup returns CDR1 MNHNY and CDR2 SVGAGI (reference sequence). V gave up 2 bases and J gave up 0 bases, with 5 bases separating them. CDR3 length: 14 amino acids. The CDR3 loop reads CASSYGSSNQPQHF. CDR3 nucleotide sequence: TGTGCCAGCAGTTACGGCAGTAGCAATCAGCCCCAGCATTTT.

The V gene is TRBV30, the J gene TRBJ2-1; weak D call: TRBD2 (5 bases). This CDR3 spans 14 amino acids. Germline V gene sequence: CDR1 GTSNPN, CDR2 SVGIG (reference sequence). V was trimmed by 7 bases and J by 4 bases, leaving 17 bases between them. CDR3 sequence (DNA): TGTGCCTTCGCGAGGGCTCAACCATACAATGAGCAGTTCTTC. It translates to CAFARAQPYNEQFF. Variable domain in full (rest from reference TRBV30 and TRBJ2-1): SQTIHQWPATLVQPVGSPLSLECTVEGTSNPNLYWYRQAAGRGLQLLFYSVGIGQISSEVPQNLSASRPQDRQFILSSKKLLLSDSGFYLCAFARAQPYNEQFFGPGTRLTVL.

This clonotype has at least ten counts. J is TRBJ2-7 and V is TRBV10-3; 9 bases match TRBD1. From germline, CDR1 is ENHRY and CDR2 SYGVKD. Trimming at V came to 5 bases and at J to 5 bases, leaving 4 bases not matched to a gene. This CDR3 is 13 amino acids long. The CDR3 loop is CAISRDRVNEQYF. DNA of the CDR3: TGTGCCATCAGTAGGGACAGGGTCAACGAGCAGTACTTC.

This clonotype was picked up many times. This chain joins TRBV29-1 and TRBJ2-6, with D perhaps matching TRBD2 (6 bases). V lost 5 bases, J lost 2 bases, and 16 bases lay in between. The CDR3 runs to 16 residues. CDR1 and CDR2 (germline): SQVTM, ANQGSEA. The CDR3 coding sequence is TGCAGCGTTTCTGGGGGGAATGACCCTGGGGCCAACGTCCTGACTTTC. Translation gives CSVSGGNDPGANVLTF.

The chain employs TRBV21-1 and TRBJ2-7; TRBD1, the D gene given by the table, was not confirmed from the DNA. TRBV21-1 is a pseudogene. The CDR3 consists of 18 residues. CDR3 loop: CASSLLGDSEVDPYEQYF. CDR3 sequence (DNA): TGTGCCAGCAGCCTCCTAGGAGACAGTGAAGTAGATCCCTACGAGCAGTACTTC.